This TCR beta chain emerged from a study of cytomegalovirus exposure and HLA in healthy donors. The PCR ran on 60 Vbeta and 13 Jbeta primers. Only in-frame clones appear in the TCRdb table, and some are missing; sequencing was by immunoSEQ multiplex PCR. Its table records just over 200,000 clones. V lost 3 bases, J lost 6 bases, and 18 bases lay in between. The CDR3 covers 15 residues. Per the germline V gene, CDR1 is MDHEN and CDR2 is SYDVKM. Everyone who donated was a healthy bone marrow donor. The sequenced material came from PBMCs. The sequence came from a girl aged 2-9 years in good health and CMV-seropositive. The chain has TRBV28 and TRBJ2-7, with a possible D match to TRBD1 (6 bases). The CDR3 DNA follows: TGTGCCAGCAGTTTGCCGGGACACATCACTCCCGAGCAGTACTTC. It yields the protein CASSLPGHITPEQYF.